This TCR beta chain was sequenced for a study of T cell responses to AZD1222 COVID-19 vaccine. Looking at the study overall: The analysis combined second doses at about 4 or about 12 weeks. Study-wide findings and caveats: Scientists sampled the repertoires only once the peak T cell response had passed. Just six AZD1222 recipients tested seropositive at baseline.

The J segment lost 16 bases and the V segment lost 3 bases, leaving 13 bases of the junction unmatched. CDR1 MNHNS and CDR2 SASEGT come from the germline V gene. This CDR3 spans 14 amino acids. Profiled with immunoSEQ multiplex PCR; TCRdb holds only in-frame clones, not every one. This table holds 55,000 to 75,000 clones, about 90% found once. This clone was seen a single time. Its antigen remains unidentified. This TCR was sampled from an adult in good health. The source was peripheral blood, collected on day 0 of AZD1222 vaccination. The V and J genes are TRBV6-1 and TRBJ2-1, with 9 bases aligning to TRBD1. The CDR3 is CASSETTGGPPAFF. The CDR3, as DNA: TGTGCCAGCAGTGAGACTACAGGGGGCCCCCCGGCTTTCTTC.